This TCR beta chain was sequenced during a study of human T cells and chemical hapten exposure. Time point described: patch test 3, about 24 weeks after DPC sensitization. The treatment is: therapeutic diphenylcyclopropenone sensitization with weekly scalp DPC. The authors extracted total RNA from unfractionated whole blood. The V and J ends lost 6 bases and 8 bases, in that order; junction bases with no gene match: 5. This CDR3 is 13 amino acids long. The germline V gene encodes CDR1 MNHNY and CDR2 SVGAGI (reference sequence). This clonotype was seen a few times. Each cDNA molecule in the library carried unique molecular identifiers. TCRdb fed the RACE reads into MiXCR, producing one record per CDR3 protein. The profile covers 130,000 or so distinct CDR3 sequences, with around 11% appearing a single time and 2% to 2.5% taken by the ten largest.

The clonotype was recovered from a woman in her forties or fifties with alopecia areata. Some clones in this sample may be carry-over from other donors' samples. Sequences were derived from whole blood, sampled in connection with sensitization to the hapten diphenylcyclopropenone (DPC). The chain couples TRBV6-6 to TRBJ2-4; the match to TRBD2 covers 9 bases. CDR3 sequence: CASRVLAGHIQYF. The CDR3 bases are TGTGCCAGCAGGGTCCTAGCGGGACACATTCAGTACTTC.